This TCR beta chain stems from a study of blood T cell repertoires in COVID-19. Study at large: The origin of the acute and convalescent COVID-19 samples was the United States, Italy and Spain. PBMCs, B-cell-depleted T cells, or T cells were the source of the cDNA or gDNA that made up the material.

CDR1 and CDR2 (germline): SGHTA, FQGTGA. CDR3 length: 13 amino acids. Between the trimmed V and J ends, which lost 5 bases and 7 bases, there was a span of 11 bases. Original handling: For nucleated cells, counts were estimated from reference gene primer amplification. The table came from immunoSEQ multiplex PCR; TCRdb's copy has only in-frame clones and leaves some out. V and J calls and clone size are copied from that table; D and trimming were computed from the DNA. The data hold around 180,000 clones, with about 87% observed a single time. The receptor was isolated from a man between 40 and 49 years old with active or convalescent COVID-19. What was sequenced was peripheral blood. The J gene is TRBJ2-2, the V gene TRBV7-3; tentative D call: TRBD2 (5 bases). The CDR3 sequence is CASSPLSGGELFF. For the CDR3, the DNA is TGTGCCAGCAGCCCGTTAAGCGGCGGGGAGCTGTTTTTT.